This T cell receptor beta chain was observed in a study of blood T cell repertoires in COVID-19. In the study overall: There were acute and convalescent COVID-19 samples, and they came from the United States, Italy and Spain.

Unmatched junction bases numbered 7, after V lost 4 bases and J lost 0 bases. Germline-derived CDR1 and CDR2 are SGHTS and YDEGEE. CDR3 length: 15 amino acids. Generated by immunoSEQ multiplex PCR, the TCRdb table keeps only in-frame clones and is missing some. The sample has approximately 220,000 clones, approximately 80% seen once. V is TRBV5-8 and J is TRBJ2-7; 7 bases line up with TRBD1. The sample comprised PBMCs or T cells enriched from blood (not recorded which). The TCR originated in a woman in her thirties or forties with acute COVID-19. The CDR3 nucleotides are TGTGCCAGCAGCCCGGGACAGCTTTTCTCCTACGAGCAGTACTTC. Its translation: CASSPGQLFSYEQYF. Supplemented by reference TRBV5-8 and TRBJ2-7, the full variable domain reads EAGVTQSPTHLIKTRGQQATLRCSPISGHTSVYWYQQALGLGLQFLLWYDEGEERNRGNFPPRFSGRQFPNYSSELNVNALELEDSALYLCASSPGQLFSYEQYFGPGTRLTVT.